A single sample is the source of the 6 T cell receptor beta chains below, sequenced in a study of blood T cell repertoires in COVID-19 (dated by TCRdb to 2018 to 2021). Library preparation employed the immunoSEQ multiplex PCR assay. Not all clones reach the TCRdb copy of this immuneACCESS table, which keeps in-frame sequences only. Checked studies attribute under half of the gap to unresolved V genes and leave the rest unexplained. The sample records tens of thousands of clones, 86% of which are singletons. The ten largest clonotypes hold 11% of the sample. Sequencing was performed on peripheral blood. The receptors originated from a man in his sixties or seventies with active or convalescent COVID-19.

This sequence joins TRBV5-1 and TRBJ1-4; the D gene is possibly TRBD1 (6 bases). Trimming removed 3 bases at V and 0 bases at J, with 9 bases between. Germline lookup yields CDR1 SGHRS and CDR2 YFSETQ. CDR3 length: 15 residues. CDR3 DNA: TGCGCCAGCAGCTCGACAGGCGCAACTAATGAAAAACTGTTTTTT. Translated: CASSSTGATNEKLFF. Combining the CDR3 with reference TRBV5-1 and TRBJ1-4 gives the whole variable domain KAGVTQTPRYLIKTRGQQVTLSCSPISGHRSVSWYQQTPGQGLQFLFEYFSETQRNKGNFPGRFSGRQFSNSRSEMNVSTLELGDSALYLCASSSTGATNEKLFFGSGTQLSVL.

The sample holds a few counts of this clone. The rearrangement joins TRBV18 to TRBJ2-7; 8 bases match TRBD1. Trimming cost V 6 bases and J 6 bases; bases outside gene matches: 7. CDR1 KGHSH and CDR2 LQKENI come from the germline V gene. The length of the CDR3 is 13 residues. The CDR3 sequence is CASSGTGSSEQYF. For the CDR3, the DNA is TGTGCCAGCTCCGGGACAGGAAGCAGCGAGCAGTACTTC. The entire variable domain, with the rest obtained from reference TRBV18 and TRBJ2-7, is as follows: NAGVMQNPRHLVRRRGQEARLRCSPMKGHSHVYWYRQLPEEGLKFMVYLQKENIIDESGMPKERFSAEFPKEGPSILRIQQVVRGDSAAYFCASSGTGSSEQYFGPGTRLTVT.

The V and J genes are TRBV12-3 or TRBV12-4 and TRBJ2-5; 8 bases map to TRBD2. Trimming cost V 6 bases and J 7 bases; bases outside gene matches: 7. This CDR3 spans 13 amino acids. The CDR3 DNA reads as TGTGCCAGCAGCCGCCCCGGGGGGGGGACCCAGTACTTC. It translates to CASSRPGGGTQYF.

V is TRBV5-1 and J is TRBJ1-2, with 8 positions matching TRBD1. Germline V gene data show CDR1 as SGHRS and CDR2 as YFSETQ. The CDR3 consists of 14 residues. The V gene end was trimmed by 4 bases and the J gene end by 2 bases; junction bases not matched to a gene: 4. The CDR3 coding sequence is TGCGCCAGCAGCGGGGGGACAGGAAACTATGGCTACACCTTC. The encoded protein is CASSGGTGNYGYTF.

V gene TRBV7-2 combines with J gene TRBJ1-4; D is perhaps TRBD1 (6 bases). Between the trimmed V and J ends, which lost 6 bases and 0 bases, there was a span of 14 bases. Germline-derived CDR1 and CDR2 are SGHTA and FQGNSA. The CDR3 is 16 residues long. CDR3 in amino acids: CASRSPRGSTNEKLFF. CDR3 nucleotides: TGTGCCAGCAGATCCCCCAGGGGATCAACTAATGAAAAACTGTTTTTT.

The chain couples TRBV6-1 to TRBJ2-7; no firm D call. Germline V gives CDR1 MNHNS, CDR2 SASEGT. V shed 2 bases and J shed 2 bases, with 13 bases lying between them. This CDR3 has 15 amino acids. The CDR3 is CASSERQQKAYEQYF. Here the CDR3 DNA reads TGTGCCAGCAGTGAAAGGCAACAGAAAGCCTACGAGCAGTACTTC.